The 11 T cell receptor beta chains below all came from one sample that was sequenced in a study of T cell responses to AZD1222 COVID-19 vaccine. Using immunoSEQ multiplex PCR, the repertoire was profiled, and TCRdb retains in-frame clones only, with some absent. The profile covers about 100,000 clones, with about 89% appearing a single time and 4% to 5% taken by the ten largest. Here the sequenced sample was peripheral blood, taken on day 0 of MenACWY control vaccination. The receptors were gathered from an adult in good health.

The J gene is TRBJ1-2, the V gene TRBV7-9, with a weak D call TRBD1 (6 bases). This CDR3 is 18 amino acids long. V lost 4 bases to trimming and J lost 4 bases, with 25 bases between them. From germline, CDR1 is SEHNR and CDR2 FQNEAQ (reference sequence). The DNA of the CDR3 is TGTGCCAGCAGCTCCTCGGGGGGCGCCTACTTCGGTTCCTATGGCTACACCTTC. It is translated as CASSSSGGAYFGSYGYTF.

V and J are TRBV10-3 and TRBJ1-1; the match to TRBD1 covers 8 bases. From germline, CDR1 is ENHRY and CDR2 SYGVKD. The CDR3 contains 14 residues. J was trimmed by 5 bases and V by 5 bases; bases with no gene match: 7. The CDR3 nucleotides are TGTGCCATCAGTCCGACAGGGGCCAGGACTGAAGCTTTCTTT. It yields the protein CAISPTGARTEAFF.

This clone was seen more than once but under ten times. The rearrangement uses TRBV7-3 and TRBJ1-1; 7 nucleotides line up with TRBD1. Germline CDR1 reads SGHTA; CDR2 reads FQGTGA. The CDR3 has 13 residues. V dropped 5 bases and J dropped 6; count of bases not matched to a gene: 6. The CDR3 bases are TGTGCCAGCAGCCGCAGCCAGGGGGCTGAAGCTTTCTTT. It specifies CASSRSQGAEAFF.

The chain has TRBV6-5 and TRBJ2-7; 7 bases map to TRBD1. V shed 5 bases, J shed 6 bases, and the junction held 4 bases outside the gene matches. The CDR3 sequence is 12 residues long. CDR1 and CDR2 (germline): MNHEY, SVGAGI. The DNA of the CDR3 is TGTGCCAGCAGTCGACAGGGCTCCGAGCAGTACTTC. Residues: CASSRQGSEQYF.

This chain links TRBV7-2 with TRBJ1-5, with a weak D call TRBD1 (5 bases). The V end was cut by 1 base, the J end by 7 bases, with 11 bases between. The CDR3 spans 14 residues. Germline V CDR1 and CDR2: SGHTA, FQGNSA. The CDR3 spells CASSLVRGGQPQHF. CDR3 in DNA: TGTGCCAGCAGCTTAGTTAGGGGTGGACAGCCCCAGCATTTT.

The rearrangement joins TRBV10-1 to TRBJ1-1; 7 positions agree with TRBD1. Looked up from germline, CDR1 is WNHNN and CDR2 is SYGVQD (reference sequence). The CDR3 has 15 residues. With 7 bases clipped from V and 5 bases from J, the junction kept 13 bases outside the gene matches. CDR3 loop: CASNTNRGGRTEAFF. The CDR3 DNA reads as TGCGCCAGCAATACTAACAGGGGCGGTCGGACTGAAGCTTTCTTT.

The chain combines TRBV10-3 with TRBJ2-7; no definite D call. The CDR3 totals 13 residues. V lost 7 bases and J 1 base, leaving 11 bases between the germline ends. Germline values: CDR1 ENHRY, CDR2 SYGVKD. The CDR3 protein is CAIMTDNSYEQYF. The CDR3 nucleotides are TGTGCCATCATGACTGACAATTCCTACGAGCAGTACTTC.

This chain uses TRBV4-1 with TRBJ1-5; a possible D gene is TRBD1 (6 bases). Germline V gene data show CDR1 as MGHRA and CDR2 as YSYEKL. Trimming removed 1 base from V and 7 bases from J, with 14 bases in between. This CDR3 is 15 amino acids long. CDR3 bases: TGCGCCAGCAGCCAAGTTGAACAGGGAGGACAGCCCCAGCATTTT. Translating gives CASSQVEQGGQPQHF.

The table lists this clone with a count of one. This sequence joins TRBV28 and TRBJ2-7; 10 positions agree with TRBD1. The junction had 1 base not matched to a gene; V was cut back by 5 bases and J by 3 bases. From germline, CDR1 is MDHEN and CDR2 SYDVKM. The CDR3 spans 13 residues. The CDR3 protein is CASSRTGGYEQYF. The CDR3 DNA reads TGTGCCAGCAGTCGGACAGGGGGCTACGAGCAGTACTTC.

The V call is TRBV2, the J call TRBJ1-3; 10 nucleotides agree with TRBD1. This CDR3 comprises 19 residues. Germline assignment: CDR1 SNHLY and CDR2 FYNNEI. Losses at the gene ends were 1 base for V and 0 bases for J; bases not matched to a gene: 9. CDR3: CASSEGTGGAPYSGNTIYF. For the CDR3, the DNA is TGTGCCAGCAGTGAAGGGACAGGGGGTGCCCCTTACTCTGGAAACACCATATATTTT. The full variable domain, with the rest looked up from reference TRBV2 and TRBJ1-3, is EPEVTQTPSHQVTQMGQEVILRCVPISNHLYFYWYRQILGQKVEFLVSFYNNEISEKSEIFDDQFSVERPDGSNFTLKIRSTKLEDSAMYFCASSEGTGGAPYSGNTIYFGEGSWLTVV.

The chain carries TRBV11-1 and TRBJ2-5; D is uncertain. Germline V gene sequence: CDR1 SGHAT, CDR2 FQDESV (reference sequence). The CDR3 loop spans 14 amino acids. Trimming pared 4 bases from V and 4 bases from J, leaving 13 bases between. The DNA of the CDR3 is TGTGCCAGCAGCTCAGGAAGTAGGCTAGAGACCCAGTACTTC. Translating gives CASSSGSRLETQYF. Complete variable domain (other parts from reference TRBV11-1 and TRBJ2-5): EAEVAQSPRYKITEKSQAVAFWCDPISGHATLYWYRQILGQGPELLVQFQDESVVDDSQLPKDRFSAERLKGVDSTLKIQPAELGDSAMYLCASSSGSRLETQYFGPGTRLLVL.